Reported below is one T cell receptor beta chain. Antigen unknown. Sequencing libraries made from TCR beta cDNA carried unique molecular identifiers. Via MiXCR, TCRdb re-called the PCR reads, giving one row per CDR3 protein. The data show hundreds of thousands of distinct CDR3 sequences, with roughly 58% seen just once and around 4.5% held by the top ten. This sample was taken from a study of post-analysis software for immune sequencing data. Study-level points and caveats: Significantly decreased normalized Chao1 diversity was recorded for multiple sclerosis patients relative to controls.

This receptor was taken from a girl between 5 and 17 years old with multiple sclerosis. Sequenced material: blood.

For the CDR3, the DNA is TGTGCCAGCTCACCAGAGGGGGCCTATGGCTACACCTTC. Its translation: CASSPEGAYGYTF. The rearrangement joins TRBV18 to TRBJ1-2; 7 bases are shared with TRBD1. There are 13 residues in the CDR3. V gave up 2 bases and J gave up 4 bases; unmatched junction bases: 1. CDR1 is KGHSH and CDR2 is LQKENI in the germline V gene. The full variable domain, with the rest looked up from reference TRBV18 and TRBJ1-2, is NAGVMQNPRHLVRRRGQEARLRCSPMKGHSHVYWYRQLPEEGLKFMVYLQKENIIDESGMPKERFSAEFPKEGPSILRIQQVVRGDSAAYFCASSPEGAYGYTFGSGTRLTVV.